These T cell receptor beta chains were read from a single sample in a study of CD8 T cell repertoires and HIV-1 epitope variants. Some clones are missing from TCRdb's copy, which holds only in-frame ones; the method was immunoSEQ multiplex PCR. The table has 80,000 to 95,000 clones, over 70% seen once. The sequenced material came from uncultured baseline CD8+ T cells from peripheral blood mononuclear cells (PBMCs). These receptors were collected from a male donor with HIV. CDR3s include the opening cysteine and the closing phenylalanine or tryptophan. D genes are given only for firm matches. The listing skips clone size in some rows; elsewhere it reads once, few, many or a size class.

clone size: .
D gene: .
V gene: TRBV7-8
J gene: TRBJ1-1
CDR3 protein: CASSRERLVNTEAFF
CDR3 DNA: TGTGCCAGCAGCCGGGAACGGCTCGTGAACACTGAAGCTTTCTTT

clone size: .
D gene: TRBD1
V gene: TRBV7-2
J gene: TRBJ1-2
CDR3 protein: CASSSTGGLDGYTF
CDR3 DNA: TGTGCCAGCAGCTCGACAGGGGGCCTCGATGGCTACACCTTC

clone size: .
D gene: .
V gene: TRBV5-1
J gene: TRBJ2-3
CDR3 protein: CASSRAGATDTQYF
CDR3 DNA: TGCGCCAGCAGCCGGGCGGGGGCGACAGATACGCAGTATTTT

clone size: .
D gene: .
V gene: TRBV28
J gene: TRBJ2-7
CDR3 protein: CAVLSTSSYEQYF
CDR3 DNA: TGTGCCGTGCTCTCGACTAGCTCCTACGAGCAGTACTTC

clone size: .
D gene: .
V gene: TRBV19
J gene: TRBJ1-1
CDR3 protein: CASKDFLGRANTEAFF
CDR3 DNA: TGTGCCAGTAAGGATTTCTTGGGCAGGGCGAACACTGAAGCTTTCTTT

clone size: .
D gene: .
V gene: TRBV9
J gene: TRBJ2-1
CDR3 protein: CASSVGYEQFF
CDR3 DNA: TGTGCCAGCAGCGTAGGTTATGAGCAGTTCTTC

clone size: .
D gene: .
V gene: TRBV19
J gene: TRBJ1-2
CDR3 protein: CASGGGYTF
CDR3 DNA: TGTGCCAGTGGGGGAGGCTACACCTTC

clone size: .
D gene: .
V gene: TRBV5-4
J gene: TRBJ1-1
CDR3 protein: CASSLDSLNTEAFF
CDR3 DNA: TGTGCCAGCAGCCTGGACAGCTTGAACACTGAAGCTTTCTTT

clone size: .
D gene: TRBD1
V gene: TRBV4-2
J gene: TRBJ2-7
CDR3 protein: CASSLGQGALRYEQYF
CDR3 DNA: TGTGCCAGCAGTCTGGGACAGGGGGCTTTAAGGTACGAGCAGTACTTC

clone size: .
D gene: .
V gene: TRBV9
J gene: TRBJ1-6
CDR3 protein: CASSAQPGRNSPLHF
CDR3 DNA: TGTGCCAGCAGCGCCCAACCGGGACGCAATTCACCCCTCCACTTT

clone size: .
D gene: .
V gene: TRBV7-2
J gene: TRBJ1-1
CDR3 protein: CASSWAGKTPPEAFF
CDR3 DNA: TGTGCCAGCAGCTGGGCAGGGAAAACTCCTCCTGAAGCTTTCTTT

clone size: .
D gene: TRBD1
V gene: TRBV30
J gene: TRBJ1-5
CDR3 protein: CAWSVSGGGTQPQHF
CDR3 DNA: TGTGCCTGGAGTGTAAGCGGAGGGGGCACTCAGCCCCAGCATTTT

clone size: .
D gene: TRBD2
V gene: TRBV6-6
J gene: TRBJ2-3
CDR3 protein: CASSYEGLDTDTQYF
CDR3 DNA: TGTGCCAGCAGTTACGAAGGACTAGACACAGATACGCAGTATTTT

clone size: .
D gene: .
V gene: TRBV29-1
J gene: TRBJ1-2
CDR3 protein: CSVELAGQGYTF
CDR3 DNA: TGCAGCGTTGAATTAGCTGGACAGGGCTACACCTTC

clone size: few
D gene: .
V gene: TRBV5-6
J gene: TRBJ2-6
CDR3 protein: CASSRRGGSGANVLTF
CDR3 DNA: TGTGCCAGCAGCCGACGGGGAGGCTCTGGGGCCAACGTCCTGACTTTC

clone size: .
D gene: TRBD2
V gene: TRBV10-2
J gene: TRBJ2-2
CDR3 protein: CASRGLAGGIGWELFF
CDR3 DNA: TGCGCCAGCAGGGGACTAGCGGGAGGGATCGGATGGGAGCTGTTTTTT

clone size: .
D gene: .
V gene: TRBV6-6
J gene: TRBJ1-1
CDR3 protein: CASSYYGGAFF
CDR3 DNA: TGTGCCAGCAGTTACTATGGAGGAGCTTTCTTT

clone size: .
D gene: .
V gene: TRBV11-2
J gene: TRBJ2-3
CDR3 protein: CASSVRDHTDTQYF
CDR3 DNA: TGTGCCAGCAGCGTTCGGGACCACACAGATACGCAGTATTTT

clone size: few
D gene: .
V gene: TRBV6-1
J gene: TRBJ1-1
CDR3 protein: CASSEGVGGLNTEAFF
CDR3 DNA: TGTGCCAGCAGTGAGGGGGTCGGTGGGTTGAACACTGAAGCTTTCTTT

clone size: .
D gene: .
V gene: TRBV30
J gene: TRBJ1-3
CDR3 protein: CAYTQSSGNTIYF
CDR3 DNA: TGTGCCTACACACAGAGCTCTGGAAACACCATATATTTT

clone size: .
D gene: .
V gene: TRBV29-1
J gene: TRBJ1-4
CDR3 protein: CSVVLGYNEKLFF
CDR3 DNA: TGCAGCGTTGTGTTAGGCTATAATGAAAAACTGTTTTTT

clone size: .
D gene: .
V gene: TRBV7-9
J gene: TRBJ2-7
CDR3 protein: CASSARSDPANEQYF
CDR3 DNA: TGTGCCAGCAGCGCGAGGTCGGACCCCGCTAACGAGCAGTACTTC

clone size: .
D gene: .
V gene: TRBV30
J gene: TRBJ2-6
CDR3 protein: CAWSLGLGANVLTF
CDR3 DNA: TGTGCCTGGAGCTTGGGGCTCGGGGCCAACGTCCTGACTTTC

clone size: few
D gene: TRBD2
V gene: TRBV19
J gene: TRBJ2-3
CDR3 protein: CASSIVAGAVDTQYF
CDR3 DNA: TGTGCCAGTAGTATAGTAGCGGGAGCAGTAGATACGCAGTATTTT

clone size: few
D gene: .
V gene: TRBV25-1
J gene: TRBJ2-5
CDR3 protein: CASSVGWGQETQYF
CDR3 DNA: TGTGCCAGCAGTGTGGGGTGGGGCCAAGAGACCCAGTACTTC

clone size: .
D gene: TRBD2
V gene: TRBV7-8
J gene: TRBJ2-5
CDR3 protein: CASSSLSIAGGRGQETQYF
CDR3 DNA: TGTGCCAGCAGCTCCCTGTCGATAGCGGGGGGGCGGGGGCAAGAGACCCAGTACTTC

clone size: .
D gene: TRBD1
V gene: TRBV18
J gene: TRBJ1-5
CDR3 protein: CASSRTGEGQPQHF
CDR3 DNA: TGTGCCAGCTCCCGGACAGGGGAGGGTCAGCCCCAGCATTTT

clone size: .
D gene: TRBD1
V gene: TRBV18
J gene: TRBJ2-5
CDR3 protein: CASSSTYGTGRGETQYF
CDR3 DNA: TGTGCCAGCTCCTCGACCTATGGGACAGGGCGAGGAGAGACCCAGTACTTC

clone size: .
D gene: TRBD2
V gene: TRBV13
J gene: TRBJ2-1
CDR3 protein: CASSLRTSGNEQFF
CDR3 DNA: TGTGCCAGCAGCCTAAGGACTAGCGGGAATGAGCAGTTCTTC

clone size: .
D gene: .
V gene: TRBV30
J gene: TRBJ1-5
CDR3 protein: CAWSGGQSNSNQPQHF
CDR3 DNA: TGTGCCTGGAGTGGTGGACAGTCTAATAGCAATCAGCCCCAGCATTTT

clone size: .
D gene: .
V gene: TRBV21-1
J gene: TRBJ2-3
CDR3 protein: CASSKELAGGPPYF
CDR3 DNA: TGTGCCAGCAGCAAAGAACTAGCGGGGGGGCCGCCGTATTTT

clone size: .
D gene: .
V gene: TRBV19
J gene: TRBJ2-3
CDR3 protein: CASSIRGQTTDTQYF
CDR3 DNA: TGTGCCAGTAGTATCCGCGGGCAGACCACAGATACGCAGTATTTT

clone size: .
D gene: TRBD2
V gene: TRBV7-9
J gene: TRBJ2-5
CDR3 protein: CASSPPPGLEGTQYF
CDR3 DNA: TGTGCCAGCAGCCCCCCGCCGGGACTAGAGGGGACCCAGTACTTC

clone size: .
D gene: .
V gene: TRBV4-2
J gene: TRBJ1-3
CDR3 protein: CASSQDQVSGNTIYF
CDR3 DNA: TGTGCCAGCAGCCAAGATCAGGTCTCTGGAAACACCATATATTTT

clone size: many
D gene: TRBD1
V gene: TRBV28
J gene: TRBJ1-2
CDR3 protein: CASSRQGDYYGYTF
CDR3 DNA: TGTGCCAGCAGCCGACAGGGGGACTACTATGGCTACACCTTC

clone size: few
D gene: TRBD1
V gene: TRBV29-1
J gene: TRBJ2-7
CDR3 protein: CSVGTGESYEQYF
CDR3 DNA: TGCAGCGTTGGTACAGGGGAATCCTACGAGCAGTACTTC

clone size: .
D gene: .
V gene: TRBV9
J gene: TRBJ2-3
CDR3 protein: CASKSTGSTDTQYF
CDR3 DNA: TGTGCCAGCAAGAGTACAGGGAGCACAGATACGCAGTATTTT

clone size: .
D gene: .
V gene: TRBV13
J gene: TRBJ1-6
CDR3 protein: CASSLGTANSPLHF
CDR3 DNA: TGTGCCAGCAGCTTAGGGACAGCAAATTCACCCCTCCACTTT

clone size: .
D gene: TRBD1
V gene: TRBV7-6
J gene: TRBJ2-1
CDR3 protein: CASSSRTGGLYEQFF
CDR3 DNA: TGTGCCAGCAGCTCCAGGACAGGGGGTCTCTATGAGCAGTTCTTC

clone size: .
D gene: .
V gene: TRBV29-1
J gene: TRBJ2-2
CDR3 protein: CSVERGARNTGELFF
CDR3 DNA: TGCAGCGTTGAGAGGGGGGCGCGAAACACCGGGGAGCTGTTTTTT

clone size: .
D gene: .
V gene: TRBV27
J gene: TRBJ1-1
CDR3 protein: CASSFFTGTDTEAFF
CDR3 DNA: TGTGCCAGCAGTTTCTTTACCGGGACCGACACTGAAGCTTTCTTT

clone size: .
D gene: .
V gene: TRBV5-1
J gene: TRBJ2-1
CDR3 protein: CASSLQTGVGYEQFF
CDR3 DNA: TGCGCCAGCAGCTTGCAGACGGGAGTGGGGTATGAGCAGTTCTTC

clone size: once
D gene: .
V gene: TRBV19
J gene: TRBJ2-2
CDR3 protein: CASSMTGHTGELFF
CDR3 DNA: TGTGCCAGTAGTATGACAGGACACACCGGGGAGCTGTTTTTT

clone size: .
D gene: .
V gene: TRBV27
J gene: TRBJ2-3
CDR3 protein: CASSLGTDTQYF
CDR3 DNA: TGTGCCAGCAGTCTCGGAACAGATACGCAGTATTTT

clone size: .
D gene: TRBD2
V gene: TRBV28
J gene: TRBJ2-1
CDR3 protein: CASISGTSGDEQFF
CDR3 DNA: TGTGCCAGCATCTCGGGGACTAGCGGGGATGAGCAGTTCTTC

clone size: .
D gene: TRBD2
V gene: TRBV28
J gene: TRBJ2-3
CDR3 protein: CASSMTSGRTDTQYF
CDR3 DNA: TGTGCCAGCAGTATGACTAGCGGGAGGACAGATACGCAGTATTTT

clone size: .
D gene: .
V gene: TRBV14
J gene: TRBJ2-4
CDR3 protein: CASSHGQKNIQYF
CDR3 DNA: TGTGCCAGCAGCCACGGACAGAAAAACATTCAGTACTTC

clone size: few
D gene: .
V gene: TRBV4-1
J gene: TRBJ1-1
CDR3 protein: CASSQNTGRTEAFF
CDR3 DNA: TGCGCCAGCAGCCAAAATACAGGGCGCACTGAAGCTTTCTTT